These 13 T cell receptor beta chains were sequenced from one sample in a study of a mutant IDH1 vaccine in newly diagnosed glioma. Produced via immunoSEQ multiplex PCR; TCRdb's table is partial and in-frame only. Among around 40,000 clones, roughly 89% were seen once, and the ten largest hold about 2.2%. Described time point: week 11, during vaccination. One vaccine dose held 300 ug of mutant IDH1 20-mer peptide and came with topical imiquimod. The antigens of these receptors remain unknown. The input for sequencing was PBMCs, taken from a glioma patient whose treatment included an IDH1 peptide vaccine. These receptors originate from a man aged 35-49 years with glioma.

The chain combines TRBV19 with TRBJ2-7; TRBD2 agrees at 12 bases. V was pared by 5 bases and J by 5 bases, with 7 bases of the junction left unmatched. This CDR3 spans 15 amino acids. The V gene's germline CDR1 is LNHDA and CDR2 SQIVND (reference sequence). For the CDR3, the DNA is TGTGCCAGTAGTCTTACTAGCGGGAGGAAAAACGAGCAGTACTTC. It encodes CASSLTSGRKNEQYF.

This clone was detected only a few times. The chain couples TRBV10-3 to TRBJ2-7; perhaps TRBD2 as D (7 bases). The CDR3 length is 14 residues. V shed 10 bases and J shed 5 bases, with 21 bases lying between them. Germline V lookup: CDR1 ENHRY, CDR2 SYGVKD. The CDR3 sequence: CANSNGGLADEQYF. In DNA, the CDR3 is TGTGCCAACTCTAACGGGGGGCTAGCAGACGAGCAGTACTTC.

V is TRBV11-2 and J is TRBJ2-7; weak D call: TRBD2 (6 bases). CDR3 length equals 15 residues. Between the trimmed V and J ends, which lost 3 bases and 6 bases, there was a span of 18 bases. CDR1 is SGHAT, CDR2 FQNNGV, per germline. CDR3 nucleotide sequence: TGTGCCAGCAGCTTGGCGGGGTTCGCATCGGCCGAGCAGTACTTC. Its translation: CASSLAGFASAEQYF. Full variable domain (remainder filled in from reference TRBV11-2 and TRBJ2-7): EAGVAQSPRYKIIEKRQSVAFWCNPISGHATLYWYQQILGQGPKLLIQFQNNGVVDDSQLPKDRFSAERLKGVDSTLKIQPAKLEDSAVYLCASSLAGFASAEQYFGPGTRLTVT.

The genes are TRBV5-6 and TRBJ2-7; tentatively, D is TRBD1 (5 bases). In germline, CDR1 is SGHDT, CDR2 YYEEEE. The V gene lost 4 bases and the J gene lost 2 bases, with 13 bases spanning the gap. The CDR3 extends over 14 amino acids. This CDR3 reads CASSGRVPPYEQYF. CDR3 bases: TGTGCCAGCAGCGGCAGGGTGCCCCCCTACGAGCAGTACTTC.

This clone showed up just a few times. V and J are TRBV6-6 and TRBJ2-7, with 11 nucleotides matching TRBD1. V gave up 8 bases and J gave up 9 bases; unmatched junction bases: 12. CDR3 length equals 14 residues. Germline values: CDR1 MNHNY, CDR2 SVGAGI (reference sequence). Here the CDR3 DNA reads TGTGCCAGCGGCCCCGGACAGGGGGCGGGGTGGCAGTACTTC. Translation: CASGPGQGAGWQYF.

The chain combines TRBV6-7 with TRBJ2-7; D not resolved. TRBV6-7 is sorted into the ORF group, with uncertain function. Trimming left V 0 bases short and J 1 base short, with 7 bases between. The CDR3 totals 14 residues. In DNA form, the CDR3 reads TGTGCCAGCAGTTACTCAACCCCTTCCTACGAGCAGTACTTC. It encodes CASSYSTPSYEQYF.

The gene calls are TRBV7-8 and TRBJ2-7, with D perhaps TRBD1 (6 bases). Trimming removed 2 bases from V and 2 bases from J, with 13 bases in between. Looked up from germline, CDR1 is SGHVS and CDR2 is FQNEAQ. The CDR3 has 15 residues. CDR3: CASSLTDSPTYEQYF. CDR3 sequence (DNA): TGTGCCAGCAGCTTAACGGACAGTCCGACCTACGAGCAGTACTTC.

V and J are TRBV25-1 and TRBJ2-7, with 7 bases lining up with TRBD1. Germline CDR1 reads MGHDK; CDR2 reads SYGVNS. The CDR3 has 14 residues. Germline trimming cut 5 bases from V and 4 bases from J; bases unmatched to any gene: 8. CDR3 sequence reads: CASSIPGQQYEQYF. The CDR3 DNA reads as TGTGCCAGCAGTATTCCGGGACAGCAGTACGAGCAGTACTTC.

The chain is built from TRBV7-2 and TRBJ2-7; no clear D gene. Between the trimmed V and J ends, which lost 2 bases and 3 bases, there was a span of 11 bases. The germline V gene encodes CDR1 SGHTA and CDR2 FQGNSA. The CDR3 is 14 residues long. The CDR3 loop reads CASSLHTPFYEQYF. CDR3 coding DNA: TGTGCCAGCAGCTTACACACCCCCTTCTACGAGCAGTACTTC.

The J gene is TRBJ1-2, the V gene TRBV5-1; D unresolved. This CDR3 comprises 13 residues. Germline assignment: CDR1 SGHRS and CDR2 YFSETQ. The germline V and J ends were trimmed by 6 bases and 0 bases, with 9 bases remaining between them. The CDR3 region is CASTNKANYGYTF. Here the CDR3 DNA reads TGCGCCAGCACTAACAAAGCTAACTATGGCTACACCTTC. The full variable domain, with the rest looked up from reference TRBV5-1 and TRBJ1-2, is KAGVTQTPRYLIKTRGQQVTLSCSPISGHRSVSWYQQTPGQGLQFLFEYFSETQRNKGNFPGRFSGRQFSNSRSEMNVSTLELGDSALYLCASTNKANYGYTFGSGTRLTVV.

This clone was detected only once. The chain links TRBV5-1 to TRBJ2-3; D gene unclear. From germline, CDR1 is SGHRS and CDR2 YFSETQ. This CDR3 has 16 amino acids. Trimming pared 0 bases from V and 2 bases from J, leaving 13 bases between. The CDR3 is CASSLEGHGSTDTQYF. As DNA, the CDR3 is TGCGCCAGCAGCTTGGAAGGTCATGGGTCCACAGATACGCAGTATTTT.

The chain employs TRBV11-2 and TRBJ2-7; D uncertain. There are 12 residues in the CDR3. CDR1 and CDR2 (germline): SGHAT, FQNNGV. Trimming took off 8 bases at V and 3 bases at J, with 11 bases between the two ends. CDR3 residues: CASARSYYEQYF. The CDR3 nucleotides read TGTGCCAGCGCCCGGTCCTACTACGAGCAGTACTTC.

This chain links TRBV11-2 with TRBJ1-1, with 10 bases identical to TRBD1. The CDR3 consists of 13 residues. V shed 1 base, J shed 10 bases, and the junction held 3 bases outside the gene matches. Germline V CDR1 and CDR2: SGHAT, FQNNGV. The CDR3 protein is CASSLVRTGGAFF. The CDR3 nucleotides are TGTGCCAGCAGCTTAGTGAGGACAGGGGGAGCTTTCTTT.